Listed below are T cell receptor beta chains from one sample, sequenced in a study of blood T cell repertoires in COVID-19. Data came from immunoSEQ multiplex PCR; TCRdb stores just in-frame clones and leaves some out. The sample carries roughly 190,000 clones, about 88% recorded once. Sequenced: PBMCs or T cells enriched from blood (not recorded which). The receptors were sampled from a woman aged 40 to 50 in a cohort exposed to, infected with or recovered from COVID-19 (not recorded which). Both conserved end residues are trimmed from each CDR3. D genes are given only for firm matches.

d_call,v_call,j_call,cdr3_aa
.,TRBV19,TRBJ2-3,ASQGTDTQY
.,TRBV4-3,TRBJ2-7,ASSQDPGGATYEQY
.,TRBV19,TRBJ2-7,ASSIGRGYRYEQY
TRBD2,TRBV5-1,TRBJ2-7,ASSSASGTYEQY
TRBD1,TRBV16,TRBJ2-1,ASSAKTGEQF
.,TRBV6-5,TRBJ2-3,ASSYSKLPTPDTQY
.,TRBV4-1,TRBJ1-1,ASSPSTGSLNTEAF
TRBD2,TRBV9,TRBJ2-7,ASSPGFLAGTYEQY
TRBD2,TRBV13,TRBJ2-1,ASSLDPGGSYNEQF
.,TRBV19,TRBJ1-5,ASSMVGGQSNQPQH
TRBD1,TRBV14,TRBJ1-3,ASSRRGQGATGNTIY
TRBD1,TRBV19,TRBJ1-3,ASSRGSSGNTIY
TRBD2,TRBV5-4,TRBJ2-5,ASSSPTSGSSRETQY
.,TRBV5-8,TRBJ2-7,ASSYRASSYEQY
.,TRBV5-6,TRBJ2-1,ASSLGTYNEQF
TRBD1,TRBV10-3,TRBJ1-6,AIMGTGGSPLH
.,TRBV14,TRBJ1-6,ASSQESVTVSPLH